This TCR beta chain was sequenced during a study of long-term antiretroviral therapy in people with HIV. The overall study: The oldest samples precede the 2015 immediate-ART recommendation by about a decade. The study, taken as a whole, reports: Repertoires looked antigen-experienced, with only a slight naive shift after ART.

Per donor, a minimum of one pre-ART and a minimum of two post-ART PBMC samples were available. Notes on this clone: No antigen is known for it.

immunoSEQ v3.0 was run at survey level. Sequencing was performed with immunoSEQ multiplex PCR; in TCRdb, only in-frame clones are kept and a portion is missing. The profile covers 25,000 to 30,000 clones, with roughly nine tenths appearing a single time and approximately 4.2% taken by the ten largest. V lost 6 bases and J lost 6, with 12 bases in between. In germline, CDR1 is SNHLY, CDR2 FYNNEI. The CDR3 loop spans 12 amino acids. The input for sequencing was unsorted PBMCs, taken 3.1 years after starting antiretroviral therapy. This clonotype originated in a man aged 18 to 29 with HIV. The gene calls are TRBV2 and TRBJ2-7; TRBD2 might be the D (7 bases). CDR3 bases: TGTGCCAGCAGGAGGGGGGGTGGCGAGCAGTACTTC. It is translated as CASRRGGGEQYF.